These 8 T cell receptor beta chains share one sample of origin, sequenced in a study of cytomegalovirus exposure and HLA in healthy donors. PCR used 60 Vbeta primers and 13 Jbeta primers. Sequencing used immunoSEQ multiplex PCR; TCRdb keeps in-frame clones, though not all of them. This table has about 110,000 clones, approximately 80% appearing once. Sequencing used PBMCs. These receptors all stem from a human donor in good health.

This clone was counted a few times. J is TRBJ2-4 and V is TRBV5-8; 10 bases line up with TRBD2. Trimming removed 1 base from V and 7 bases from J; junction bases left unmatched: 5. Germline loops: CDR1 SGHTS, CDR2 YDEGEE. This CDR3 spans 15 amino acids. As DNA, the CDR3 is TGTGCCAGCAGCTTGAGAACTAGCGGGGTCAACATTCAGTACTTC. Translating it yields CASSLRTSGVNIQYF.

This rearrangement joins TRBV11-1 to TRBJ2-3; possibly TRBD2 for D (5 bases). CDR3 length: 16 amino acids. V lost 5 bases to trimming and J lost 2 bases, with 17 bases between them. CDR1 and CDR2 from the germline V gene are SGHAT and FQDESV (reference sequence). The DNA of the CDR3 is TGTGCCAGCAGCCCAGGAAGGTTGCGGGTCACAGATACGCAGTATTTT. Translation gives CASSPGRLRVTDTQYF.

The chain joins TRBV15 to TRBJ2-7; D may be TRBD2 (6 bases). Per the germline V gene, CDR1 is LNHNV and CDR2 is YYDKDF (reference sequence). Trimming removed 0 bases from V and 3 bases from J, with 18 bases in between. The CDR3 loop spans 17 amino acids. The DNA of the CDR3 is TGTGCCACCAGCAGAGATTCCACCACCCGGGGGATCTACGAGCAGTACTTC. Protein product: CATSRDSTTRGIYEQYF. The full variable domain, rest sourced from reference TRBV15 and TRBJ2-7, is DAMVIQNPRYQVTQFGKPVTLSCSQTLNHNVMYWYQQKSSQAPKLLFHYYDKDFNNEADTPDNFQSRRPNTSFCFLDIRSPGLGDTAMYLCATSRDSTTRGIYEQYFGPGTRLTVT.

The chain has TRBV19 and TRBJ2-7; 10 nucleotides agree with TRBD2. CDR1 and CDR2 from the germline V gene are LNHDA and SQIVND (reference sequence). V lost 5 bases to trimming and J lost 6 bases; unmatched junction nucleotides: 10. The CDR3 spans 15 residues. The CDR3 coding sequence is TGTGCCAGTAGTCCCCCCGGGACTAGCGTCAGCGAGCAGTACTTC. It is translated as CASSPPGTSVSEQYF.

As for this clone: Other DNA sequences in this specimen translate into the identical CDR3. The genes are TRBV7-9 and TRBJ2-7; 11 bases are a match to TRBD1. Germline V CDR1 and CDR2: SEHNR, FQNEAQ (reference sequence). This CDR3 is 15 amino acids long. Losses at the gene ends were 5 bases for V and 5 bases for J; bases not matched to a gene: 8. The CDR3 loop is CASSPQGTGGDEQYF. The CDR3 DNA is TGTGCCAGCAGCCCGCAGGGGACAGGGGGGGACGAGCAGTACTTC.

The rearrangement uses TRBV27 and TRBJ2-7, with D unresolved. V lost 3 bases to trimming and J lost 2 bases, with 11 bases between them. CDR1 is MNHEY and CDR2 is SMNVEV in the germline V gene (reference sequence). The CDR3 has 14 residues. CDR3 sequence reads: CASSFGSATYEQYF. Written as DNA, the CDR3 is TGTGCCAGCAGTTTTGGAAGCGCTACCTACGAGCAGTACTTC.

The sample holds one count of this clone. The chain is built from TRBV9 and TRBJ1-1; no definite D call. Germline V gives CDR1 SGDLS, CDR2 YYNGEE. This CDR3 comprises 13 residues. V lost 1 base to trimming and J lost 1 base, with 5 bases between them. The CDR3 reads CASSVSTNTEAFF. The CDR3 coding sequence is TGTGCCAGCAGCGTAAGCACGAACACTGAAGCTTTCTTT.

The count of this clone is one. The chain joins TRBV5-1 to TRBJ2-1; maybe TRBD2 (6 bases). CDR1 and CDR2 from the germline V gene are SGHRS and YFSETQ. The CDR3 length is 16 residues. Trimming shortened V by 5 bases and J by 8 bases, and 23 bases separated the two germline ends. The CDR3: CASSAGFFSGSDEQFF. The CDR3 DNA reads TGCGCCAGCAGTGCCGGGTTTTTTAGCGGTAGTGATGAGCAGTTCTTC.